These 26 T cell receptor beta chains were all obtained from the same sample, sequenced in a study of blood T cell repertoires in COVID-19. Assay: immunoSEQ multiplex PCR; the TCRdb copy retains only in-frame clones and omits some. The sample has approximately 300,000 clones, 75% to 90% seen once. The specimen sequenced was peripheral blood. The receptor source for this set is a woman aged 45-65 years who had recovered from COVID-19.

The chain recombines TRBV18 with TRBJ1-1; D is unresolved. The CDR3 extends over 14 amino acids. The germline CDR1 and CDR2 sequences are KGHSH and LQKENI. Trimming removed 3 bases at V and 4 bases at J, with 12 bases between. The CDR3 reads CASSPLSGVTEAFF. Written as DNA, the CDR3 is TGTGCCAGCTCACCTTTGAGCGGGGTCACTGAAGCTTTCTTT.

The chain links TRBV2 to TRBJ1-2; 11 bases fit TRBD1. CDR3 length equals 14 residues. Germline CDR1 reads SNHLY; CDR2 reads FYNNEI. The J segment lost 8 bases and the V segment lost 6 bases, leaving 8 bases of the junction unmatched. The CDR3 DNA follows: TGTGCCAGCAGCGAACAGGACAGGGGGCACGGCTACACCTTC. Encoded protein: CASSEQDRGHGYTF.

The chain links TRBV4-1 to TRBJ1-2; 7 nucleotides line up with TRBD1. Germline assignment: CDR1 MGHRA and CDR2 YSYEKL. The V gene end was trimmed by 5 bases and the J gene end by 5 bases; junction bases not matched to a gene: 11. The CDR3 spans 15 residues. This CDR3 is CASSSSQDRRYGYTF. Written as DNA, the CDR3 is TGCGCCAGCAGCTCATCCCAGGACAGGAGGTATGGCTACACCTTC.

This chain joins TRBV5-1 and TRBJ1-5; TRBD1 might be the D (6 bases). In germline, CDR1 is SGHRS, CDR2 YFSETQ. Trimming stripped 5 bases from V and 5 bases from J, with 11 bases between. The CDR3 is made up of 13 amino acids. DNA of the CDR3: TGCGCCAGCAGTTCTAAGGGGGATCAGCCCCAGCATTTT. This encodes CASSSKGDQPQHF.

About this clone: The same CDR3 is also encoded by other DNA sequences in this sample. The rearrangement uses TRBV5-1 and TRBJ1-1, with D possibly TRBD1 on 5 matching bases. V dropped 1 base and J dropped 1 base, with 8 bases sitting between them. The CDR3 has 14 residues. Germline V gene lookup returns CDR1 SGHRS and CDR2 YFSETQ. The CDR3 loop is CASSLQGRNTEAFF. CDR3 sequence (DNA): TGCGCCAGCAGCTTGCAGGGTAGGAACACTGAAGCTTTCTTT.

V gene TRBV7-9 combines with J gene TRBJ1-5, with D unclear. V lost 0 bases to trimming and J lost 7 bases, with 10 bases between them. There are 14 residues in the CDR3. Germline V gene sequence: CDR1 SEHNR, CDR2 FQNEAQ (reference sequence). The CDR3 coding sequence is TGTGCCAGCAGCTTAGCTGGCTTCCAACAGCCCCAGCATTTT. Its translation is CASSLAGFQQPQHF.

J is TRBJ1-2 and V is TRBV7-9, with no clear D. Trimming removed 6 bases from V and 1 base from J, with 12 bases in between. Germline V gives CDR1 SEHNR, CDR2 FQNEAQ (reference sequence). The CDR3 has 14 amino acids. Written as DNA, the CDR3 is TGTGCCAGCAGGCATCGGGTCGATAACTATGGCTACACCTTC. Protein sequence: CASRHRVDNYGYTF.

The chain links TRBV7-3 to TRBJ2-7; unclear D gene. This CDR3 region has 13 residues. The germline V and J ends were trimmed by 4 bases and 4 bases, with 11 bases remaining between them. Germline lookup yields CDR1 SGHTA and CDR2 FQGTGA. Written as DNA, the CDR3 is TGTGCCAGCAGCTACCAGCCACAGTACGAGCAGTACTTC. Translation gives CASSYQPQYEQYF.

The genes are TRBV12-3 or TRBV12-4 and TRBJ2-7, with D unclear. The length of the CDR3 is 11 residues. V gave up 6 bases and J gave up 4 bases, with 7 bases separating them. The CDR3 protein is CASSFRYEQYF. CDR3 bases: TGTGCCAGCAGCTTCCGTTACGAGCAGTACTTC.

The chain joins TRBV19 to TRBJ1-1; 7 nucleotides line up with TRBD1. In germline, CDR1 is LNHDA, CDR2 SQIVND (reference sequence). This CDR3 region has 14 residues. V trimming: 7 bases; J trimming: 4 bases; junction bases outside the gene matches: 9. The CDR3 nucleotides read TGTGCCAGTAACGAAAACAGGGGTGCCACTGAAGCTTTCTTT. The encoded protein is CASNENRGATEAFF.

This clone was observed once. In DNA, the CDR3 is TGTGCCAGTAGCCAGAGGAGGGGCTACAATGAGCAGTTCTTC. It encodes CASSQRRGYNEQFF. The gene calls are TRBV19 and TRBJ2-1, with D perhaps matching TRBD2 (6 bases). Per germline, CDR1 LNHDA and CDR2 SQIVND (reference sequence). The CDR3 contains 14 residues. V lost 6 bases, J lost 3 bases, and 12 bases lay in between.

The CDR3 DNA reads TGTGCCAGCAGTACCGTTCGGCTGAGTCAGGGCGATTTCTACAATGAGCAGTTCTTC. Translated, it gives CASSTVRLSQGDFYNEQFF. The gene calls are TRBV27 and TRBJ2-1, with D maybe TRBD1 (5 bases). Germline V gives CDR1 MNHEY, CDR2 SMNVEV (reference sequence). CDR3 length equals 19 residues. Trimming stripped 5 bases from V and 3 bases from J, with 26 bases between.

V gene TRBV7-2 combines with J gene TRBJ1-2; 8 bases align to TRBD1. Germline V CDR1 and CDR2: SGHTA, FQGNSA. Trimming removed 1 base from V and 1 base from J; junction bases left unmatched: 11. This CDR3 has 18 residues. CDR3 in amino acids: CASSLGLPGTGINYGYTF. The DNA for the CDR3 is TGTGCCAGCAGCTTAGGCCTTCCTGGGACAGGCATTAACTATGGCTACACCTTC.

The gene calls are TRBV9 and TRBJ1-3; D unresolved. Germline CDR1 is SGDLS and CDR2 is YYNGEE. V dropped 0 bases and J dropped 0 bases, with 4 bases sitting between them. The CDR3 consists of 14 residues. The CDR3 DNA reads TGTGCCAGCAGCGTAGGGGCCTCTGGAAACACCATATATTTT. It encodes CASSVGASGNTIYF. Full variable domain (outside the CDR3, taken from reference TRBV9 and TRBJ1-3): DSGVTQTPKHLITATGQRVTLRCSPRSGDLSVYWYQQSLDQGLQFLIQYYNGEERAKGNILERFSAQQFPDLHSELNLSSLELGDSALYFCASSVGASGNTIYFGEGSWLTVV.

The V gene is TRBV4-2, the J gene TRBJ1-6, with no clear D. CDR3 length: 17 residues. Germline values: CDR1 LGHNA, CDR2 YNFKEQ. V lost 0 bases to trimming and J lost 0 bases, with 9 bases between them. CDR3 nucleotide sequence: TGTGCCAGCAGCCAAGAGGTAGAGAGCTCCTATAATTCACCCCTCCACTTT. Protein product: CASSQEVESSYNSPLHF.

The chain joins TRBV5-1 to TRBJ2-7; 9 bases match TRBD1. V shed 3 bases and J 3 bases; nucleotides not matched to a gene: 1. The CDR3 consists of 13 residues. In germline, CDR1 is SGHRS, CDR2 YFSETQ. The CDR3 nucleotides read TGCGCCAGCAGCTCGGACAGGGGCTACGAGCAGTACTTC. Protein: CASSSDRGYEQYF.

This clone was detected once. The chain employs TRBV5-1 and TRBJ1-2; TRBD1 matches 12 bases. CDR3 length: 16 amino acids. V lost 4 bases and J lost 6; bases outside the gene matches: 10. CDR1 and CDR2 (germline): SGHRS, YFSETQ. CDR3 nucleotide sequence: TGCGCCAGCAGCACAGCCACCGGGACAGGGGGCCATGGCTACACCTTC. It codes for CASSTATGTGGHGYTF.

This chain links TRBV18 with TRBJ2-5; D not certain. V was trimmed by 8 bases and J by 1 base, leaving 11 bases between them. Germline V CDR1 and CDR2: KGHSH, LQKENI. The CDR3 has 13 residues. The DNA for the CDR3 is TGTGCCAGCCTGAGGAGCACCCAAGAGACCCAGTACTTC. Translated: CASLRSTQETQYF.

This chain connects TRBV3-1 (or the pseudogene TRBV3-2) to TRBJ1-2; D is unclear. CDR3 length: 14 amino acids. Between the trimmed V and J ends, which lost 4 bases and 1 base, there was a span of 10 bases. The germline V gene encodes CDR1 LGHDT and CDR2 YNNKEL (reference sequence). In DNA, the CDR3 is TGTGCCAGCAGCCGAGAGAGGGTTAACTATGGCTACACCTTC. Translated: CASSRERVNYGYTF.

The chain couples TRBV28 to TRBJ2-7, with a tentative D call TRBD2 (6 bases). The CDR3 is 14 amino acids. Germline values: CDR1 MDHEN, CDR2 SYDVKM. Trimming stripped 6 bases from V and 9 bases from J, with 21 bases between. For the CDR3, the DNA is TGTGCCAGCAGCCCTCCGAGCGGGCCGCCGGTGCAGTACTTC. This sequence encodes CASSPPSGPPVQYF. Variable domain in full (rest from reference TRBV28 and TRBJ2-7): DVKVTQSSRYLVKRTGEKVFLECVQDMDHENMFWYRQDPGLGLRLIYFSYDVKMKEKGDIPEGYSVSREKKERFSLILESASTNQTSMYLCASSPPSGPPVQYFGPGTRLTVT.

This clone was counted many times. The rearrangement joins TRBV19 to TRBJ2-7; maybe TRBD2 (6 bases). Trimming removed 4 bases at V and 0 bases at J, with 13 bases between. Germline V gene sequence: CDR1 LNHDA, CDR2 SQIVND (reference sequence). The CDR3 is 15 residues long. The CDR3 DNA follows: TGTGCCAGTAGTACCTCTGGGGGGAGCTCCTACGAGCAGTACTTC. It specifies CASSTSGGSSYEQYF.

The chain employs TRBV18 and TRBJ1-5; 7 bases map to TRBD1. The V segment lost 6 bases and the J segment 4 bases; nucleotides outside the gene matches: 9. The CDR3 totals 15 residues. Germline CDR1 is KGHSH and CDR2 is LQKENI. The CDR3 region has the DNA TGTGCCAGCTCGACCGACAGGGTTACAAATCAGCCCCAGCATTTT. Encoded protein: CASSTDRVTNQPQHF. Full variable domain (missing parts from reference TRBV18 and TRBJ1-5): NAGVMQNPRHLVRRRGQEARLRCSPMKGHSHVYWYRQLPEEGLKFMVYLQKENIIDESGMPKERFSAEFPKEGPSILRIQQVVRGDSAAYFCASSTDRVTNQPQHFGDGTRLSIL.

V is TRBV7-8 and J is TRBJ2-1, with 15 bases matching TRBD2. CDR3 length: 19 residues. J lost 3 bases, V lost 5 bases, and 11 bases had no gene match. Germline CDR1 is SGHVS and CDR2 is FQNEAQ. CDR3 sequence (DNA): TGTGCCAGCAGCCCCCGTTCCGGGACTAGCGGGGGGAGCTACAATGAGCAGTTCTTC. It translates to CASSPRSGTSGGSYNEQFF.

CDR3 nucleotides: TGCGCCAGCAGCTTAAATAGGGGCTATGGAAACACCATATATTTT. It yields the protein CASSLNRGYGNTIYF. This rearrangement joins TRBV5-1 to TRBJ1-3, with a possible D match to TRBD1 (5 bases). Germline V gives CDR1 SGHRS, CDR2 YFSETQ. V gave up 2 bases and J gave up 3 bases, with 12 bases separating them. The CDR3 loop spans 15 amino acids.

The chain carries TRBV9 and TRBJ2-1, with 7 positions matching TRBD2. V trimming: 0 bases; J trimming: 5 bases; junction bases outside the gene matches: 5. Germline CDR1 SGDLS, CDR2 YYNGEE. The CDR3 has 15 residues. Written as DNA, the CDR3 is TGTGCCAGCAGCGTAGGCGGGAGATCCCACAATGAGCAGTTCTTC. Residues: CASSVGGRSHNEQFF.

This sequence joins TRBV27 and TRBJ2-7, with a tentative D call TRBD1 (5 bases). Trimming pared 5 bases from V and 9 bases from J, leaving 26 bases between. This CDR3 is built from 16 residues. Germline CDR1 and CDR2: MNHEY and SMNVEV (reference sequence). CDR3 loop: CASSPAGQGASRVQYF. CDR3 nucleotide sequence: TGTGCCAGCAGTCCCGCCGGGCAGGGTGCGTCAAGGGTGCAGTACTTC.